This TCR beta chain appears in the sequencing data of a study of breast tumors, draining lymph nodes, adjacent tissues. Points from the study as a whole: That most tumor T cells come from lymph nodes remained unproven. Tumor repertoires ranked between lymph nodes and nontumor tissue in diversity, with V and J gene preferences.

V was cut by 9 bases and J by 2 bases, with 14 bases left in between. Germline V gene sequence: CDR1 LNHDA, CDR2 SQIVND (reference sequence). The CDR3 is 13 residues long. TCRdb passed the multiplex PCR reads through MiXCR, listing each CDR3 protein once. The sample yields about 6,600 distinct CDR3 sequences, about 40% seen once. This clonotype was counted at least ten times. The antigen is undetermined. What was sequenced was tumor-adjacent breast tissue. This TCR was sampled from a female donor with breast cancer. Some clones in this sample may be carry-over from other donors' samples. The rearrangement joins TRBV19 to TRBJ2-7; tentative D call: TRBD2 (6 bases). This CDR3 reads CASKGGATYEQYF. The DNA of the CDR3 is TGTGCCAGCAAGGGCGGGGCGACCTACGAGCAGTACTTC.